Detailed here is one TCR beta chain. This record comes from a study of shared clonotypes between healthy human individuals. J lost 4 bases, V lost 6 bases, and 8 bases had no gene match. The CDR3 has 14 amino acids. Germline V gene lookup returns CDR1 MNHEY and CDR2 SVGAGI. Study processing details: With immunoSEQ giving junction-only sequences and no quality scores, filtering differed. Profiled with immunoSEQ multiplex PCR; TCRdb holds only in-frame clones, not every one. For V, J and clone size, that table is used; D and trimming come from the DNA. Of more than 500,000 clones detected, 95% to 97% appear once; the ten largest clones hold about 0.06%.

V gene TRBV6-5 combines with J gene TRBJ2-7, with 8 bases that match TRBD2. The specimen sequenced was naive CD4+ T cells sorted from blood. Regarding subset: CD45RA+ positively selected. This receptor was obtained from a woman under 40 in good health. CDR3 residues: CASSRIAGPYEQYF. The CDR3, as DNA: TGTGCCAGCAGCCGGATAGCGGGACCTTACGAGCAGTACTTC.